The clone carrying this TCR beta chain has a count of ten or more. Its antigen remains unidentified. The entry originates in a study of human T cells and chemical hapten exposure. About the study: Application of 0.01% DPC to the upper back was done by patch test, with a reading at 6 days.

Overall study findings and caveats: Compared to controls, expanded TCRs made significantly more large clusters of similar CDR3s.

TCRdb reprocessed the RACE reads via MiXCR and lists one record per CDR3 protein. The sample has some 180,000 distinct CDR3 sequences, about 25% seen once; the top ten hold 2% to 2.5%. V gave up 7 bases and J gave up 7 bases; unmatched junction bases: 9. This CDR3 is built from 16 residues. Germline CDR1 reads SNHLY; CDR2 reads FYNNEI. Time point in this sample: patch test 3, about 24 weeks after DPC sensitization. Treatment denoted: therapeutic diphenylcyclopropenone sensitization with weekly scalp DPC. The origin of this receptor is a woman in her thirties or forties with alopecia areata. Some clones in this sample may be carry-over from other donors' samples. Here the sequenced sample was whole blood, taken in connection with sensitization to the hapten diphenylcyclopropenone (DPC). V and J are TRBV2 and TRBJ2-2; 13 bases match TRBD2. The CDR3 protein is CASTPLAGGRVGELFF. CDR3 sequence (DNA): TGTGCCAGCACCCCACTAGCGGGAGGGCGAGTCGGGGAGCTGTTTTTT.